This is a list of T cell receptor beta chains from one sample in a study of control samples from healthy donors and cancer patients. Assay used: immunoSEQ multiplex PCR; TCRdb lists only in-frame clones, some missing. The sample records 65,000 to 90,000 clones, approximately 91% being singletons. Sequencing used PBMCs. The source of these receptors is a woman in her fifties or sixties with colorectal cancer. Each CDR3 is given with its conserved first and last residue. Each record gives: V gene, D gene, clone size, J gene, CDR3 protein, CDR3 DNA. D genes are given only for firm matches. Clone size is stated in some rows and not others, as once, few, many or a class when expanded.

v_gene: TRBV28; d_gene: NA; abundance: NA; j_gene: TRBJ1-2; CDR3aa: CATRTLNYGYTF; CDR3nt: TGTGCCACCCGGACACTAAACTATGGCTACACCTTC
v_gene: TRBV30; d_gene: NA; abundance: NA; j_gene: TRBJ1-6; CDR3aa: CAWGSVGSPLHF; CDR3nt: TGTGCCTGGGGCTCCGTAGGTTCACCCCTCCACTTT
v_gene: TRBV19; d_gene: NA; abundance: NA; j_gene: TRBJ2-1; CDR3aa: CASSTDYNEQFF; CDR3nt: TGTGCCAGTAGTACAGACTACAATGAGCAGTTCTTC
v_gene: TRBV2; d_gene: TRBD2; abundance: NA; j_gene: TRBJ2-2; CDR3aa: CASSGRGLAGTGELFF; CDR3nt: TGTGCCAGCAGTGGTCGGGGTCTAGCGGGGACCGGGGAGCTGTTTTTT
v_gene: TRBV28; d_gene: NA; abundance: NA; j_gene: TRBJ1-6; CDR3aa: CASSLGPLPGNSPLHF; CDR3nt: TGTGCCAGCAGCCTGGGACCGCTTCCCGGTAATTCACCCCTCCACTTT
v_gene: TRBV30; d_gene: TRBD1; abundance: NA; j_gene: TRBJ1-6; CDR3aa: CATPDRSSSYNSPLHF; CDR3nt: TGTGCCACCCCGGACAGGTCGAGCTCCTATAATTCACCCCTCCACTTT
v_gene: TRBV28; d_gene: NA; abundance: once; j_gene: TRBJ2-6; CDR3aa: CASSFLGFSGANVLTF; CDR3nt: TGTGCCAGCAGTTTTTTGGGGTTCTCTGGGGCCAACGTCCTGACTTTC
v_gene: TRBV5-1; d_gene: NA; abundance: NA; j_gene: TRBJ2-3; CDR3aa: CASSYTDTQYF; CDR3nt: TGCGCCAGCAGCTACACAGATACGCAGTATTTT
v_gene: TRBV18; d_gene: NA; abundance: NA; j_gene: TRBJ1-2; CDR3aa: CASSPGGENGYTF; CDR3nt: TGTGCCAGCTCACCCGGGGGTGAGAATGGCTACACCTTC
v_gene: TRBV6-2/TRBV6-3; d_gene: NA; abundance: NA; j_gene: TRBJ2-3; CDR3aa: CASSLTTRTDTQYF; CDR3nt: TGTGCCAGCAGTCTGACAACCCGCACAGATACGCAGTATTTT
v_gene: TRBV21-1; d_gene: NA; abundance: NA; j_gene: TRBJ2-5; CDR3aa: CASSKRKLAGVVKTQYF; CDR3nt: TGTGCCAGCAGCAAACGGAAGCTAGCGGGGGTGGTGAAGACCCAGTACTTC
v_gene: TRBV28; d_gene: NA; abundance: NA; j_gene: TRBJ1-3; CDR3aa: CASSLDSQFSGNTIYF; CDR3nt: TGTGCCAGCAGTTTGGACAGTCAATTCTCTGGAAACACCATATATTTT
v_gene: TRBV6-2/TRBV6-3; d_gene: NA; abundance: NA; j_gene: TRBJ2-6; CDR3aa: CASSYSTARANVLTF; CDR3nt: TGTGCCAGCAGTTACTCGACAGCGAGGGCCAACGTCCTGACTTTC
v_gene: TRBV5-1; d_gene: NA; abundance: NA; j_gene: TRBJ1-6; CDR3aa: CASSLVGGVDNSPLHF; CDR3nt: TGCGCCAGCAGCTTGGTGGGGGGCGTCGATAATTCACCCCTCCACTTT
v_gene: TRBV27; d_gene: NA; abundance: NA; j_gene: TRBJ2-5; CDR3aa: CASSQTRGPLGTQYF; CDR3nt: TGTGCCAGCAGCCAGACCCGGGGGCCGCTGGGGACCCAGTACTTC
v_gene: TRBV12-3/TRBV12-4; d_gene: NA; abundance: once; j_gene: TRBJ1-1; CDR3aa: CASSLSGNTEAFF; CDR3nt: TGTGCCAGCAGTTTATCAGGGAACACTGAAGCTTTCTTT
v_gene: TRBV19; d_gene: TRBD1; abundance: NA; j_gene: TRBJ1-5; CDR3aa: CASSSLDRGRGQPQHF; CDR3nt: TGTGCCAGTAGTAGCCTGGACAGGGGGCGAGGTCAGCCCCAGCATTTT
v_gene: TRBV6-4; d_gene: NA; abundance: NA; j_gene: TRBJ1-1; CDR3aa: CASSWGGNTEAFF; CDR3nt: TGTGCCAGCAGTTGGGGAGGGAACACTGAAGCTTTCTTT
v_gene: TRBV28; d_gene: TRBD1; abundance: once; j_gene: TRBJ1-1; CDR3aa: CASSPGQGTEAFF; CDR3nt: TGTGCCAGCAGTCCGGGACAGGGGACTGAAGCTTTCTTT
v_gene: TRBV27; d_gene: NA; abundance: few; j_gene: TRBJ2-5; CDR3aa: CASSLYGQETQYF; CDR3nt: TGTGCCAGCAGTCTATACGGTCAAGAGACCCAGTACTTC
v_gene: TRBV5-1; d_gene: NA; abundance: NA; j_gene: TRBJ2-2; CDR3aa: CASSLVGTGELFF; CDR3nt: TGCGCCAGCAGCTTGGTAGGGACCGGGGAGCTGTTTTTT
v_gene: TRBV7-3; d_gene: TRBD1; abundance: NA; j_gene: TRBJ1-3; CDR3aa: CASSGTGPGNTIYF; CDR3nt: TGTGCCAGCAGCGGGACAGGGCCTGGAAACACCATATATTTT
v_gene: TRBV6-1; d_gene: NA; abundance: NA; j_gene: TRBJ1-1; CDR3aa: CASSENGNTEAFF; CDR3nt: TGTGCCAGCAGTGAAAACGGGAACACTGAAGCTTTCTTT
v_gene: TRBV3-1/TRBV3-2; d_gene: TRBD2; abundance: NA; j_gene: TRBJ2-3; CDR3aa: CASSQIWGGLTDTQYF; CDR3nt: TGTGCCAGCAGCCAAATTTGGGGGGGACTCACAGATACGCAGTATTTT
v_gene: TRBV12-5; d_gene: NA; abundance: NA; j_gene: TRBJ1-1; CDR3aa: CASGLVLGQTANTEAFF; CDR3nt: TGTGCTAGTGGTTTGGTACTCGGACAGACCGCGAACACTGAAGCTTTCTTT
v_gene: TRBV14; d_gene: NA; abundance: NA; j_gene: TRBJ2-5; CDR3aa: CASSQDVGFQETQYF; CDR3nt: TGTGCCAGCAGCCAAGATGTGGGATTCCAAGAGACCCAGTACTTC
v_gene: TRBV12-5; d_gene: TRBD1; abundance: NA; j_gene: TRBJ1-5; CDR3aa: CASGRQGAGQPQHF; CDR3nt: TGTGCTAGTGGGAGACAGGGAGCGGGTCAGCCCCAGCATTTT
v_gene: TRBV27; d_gene: TRBD1; abundance: NA; j_gene: TRBJ1-5; CDR3aa: CASSLGTGNQPQHF; CDR3nt: TGTGCCAGCAGCCTAGGGACAGGTAATCAGCCCCAGCATTTT
v_gene: TRBV10-1; d_gene: NA; abundance: NA; j_gene: TRBJ2-5; CDR3aa: CASSESIGAQETQYF; CDR3nt: TGCGCCAGCAGTGAGTCGATTGGGGCCCAAGAGACCCAGTACTTC
v_gene: TRBV12-5; d_gene: NA; abundance: NA; j_gene: TRBJ2-1; CDR3aa: CASGLAGVLNNEQFF; CDR3nt: TGTGCTAGTGGTTTGGCAGGGGTACTCAACAATGAGCAGTTCTTC
v_gene: TRBV5-8; d_gene: NA; abundance: NA; j_gene: TRBJ1-2; CDR3aa: CASSLFQGSSYGYTF; CDR3nt: TGTGCCAGCAGCTTGTTTCAGGGTTCGAGCTATGGCTACACCTTC
v_gene: TRBV28; d_gene: NA; abundance: NA; j_gene: TRBJ1-4; CDR3aa: CASSGRDATNEKLFF; CDR3nt: TGTGCCAGCAGCGGCCGGGACGCCACTAATGAAAAACTGTTTTTT
v_gene: TRBV19; d_gene: NA; abundance: NA; j_gene: TRBJ1-5; CDR3aa: CASSSQGSWQPQHF; CDR3nt: TGTGCCAGTAGTTCTCAGGGTTCATGGCAGCCCCAGCATTTT